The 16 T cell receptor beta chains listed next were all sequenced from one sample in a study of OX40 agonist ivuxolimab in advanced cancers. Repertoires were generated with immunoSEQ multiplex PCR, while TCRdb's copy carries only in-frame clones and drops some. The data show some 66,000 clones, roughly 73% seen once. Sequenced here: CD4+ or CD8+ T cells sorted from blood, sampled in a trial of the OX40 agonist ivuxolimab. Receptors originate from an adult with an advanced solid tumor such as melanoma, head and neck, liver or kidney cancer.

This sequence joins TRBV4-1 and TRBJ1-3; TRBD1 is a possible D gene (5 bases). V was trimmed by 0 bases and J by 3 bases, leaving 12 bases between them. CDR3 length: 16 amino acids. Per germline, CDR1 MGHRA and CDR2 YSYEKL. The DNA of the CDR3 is TGCGCCAGCAGCCAAGAGCGACAGAACTTTGGAAACACCATATATTTT. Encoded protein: CASSQERQNFGNTIYF.

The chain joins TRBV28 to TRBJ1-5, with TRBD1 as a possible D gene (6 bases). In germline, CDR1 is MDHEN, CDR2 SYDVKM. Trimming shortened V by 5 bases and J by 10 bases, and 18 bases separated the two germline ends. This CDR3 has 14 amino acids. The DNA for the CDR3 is TGTGCCAGCAGTCCCGGACAGCAACCTTCACCCCAGCATTTT. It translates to CASSPGQQPSPQHF.

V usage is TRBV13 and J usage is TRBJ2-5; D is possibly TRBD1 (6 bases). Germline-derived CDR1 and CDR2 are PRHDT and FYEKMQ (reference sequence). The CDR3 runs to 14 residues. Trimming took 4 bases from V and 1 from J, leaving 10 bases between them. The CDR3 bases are TGTGCCAGCAGCTATCGGGACACCCAAGAGACCCAGTACTTC. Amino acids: CASSYRDTQETQYF.

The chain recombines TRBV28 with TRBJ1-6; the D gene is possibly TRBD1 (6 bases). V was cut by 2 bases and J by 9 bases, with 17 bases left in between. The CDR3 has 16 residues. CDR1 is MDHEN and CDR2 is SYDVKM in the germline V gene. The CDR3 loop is CASSLSGGQEASPLHF. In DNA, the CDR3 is TGTGCCAGCAGTTTAAGCGGGGGCCAAGAGGCTTCACCCCTCCACTTT.

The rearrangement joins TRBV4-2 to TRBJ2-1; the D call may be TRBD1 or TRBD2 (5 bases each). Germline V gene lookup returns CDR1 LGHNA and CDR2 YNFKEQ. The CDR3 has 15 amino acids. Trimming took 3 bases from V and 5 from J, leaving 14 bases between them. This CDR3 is CASSQAGTGNNEQFF. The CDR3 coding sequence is TGTGCCAGCAGCCAGGCCGGGACGGGGAACAATGAGCAGTTCTTC.

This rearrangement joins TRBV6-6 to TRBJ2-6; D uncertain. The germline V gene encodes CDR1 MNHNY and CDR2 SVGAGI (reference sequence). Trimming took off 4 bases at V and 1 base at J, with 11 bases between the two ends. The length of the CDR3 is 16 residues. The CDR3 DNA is TGTGCCAGCAGTTTAACCGTTCCTTCTGGGGCCAACGTCCTGACTTTC. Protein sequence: CASSLTVPSGANVLTF.

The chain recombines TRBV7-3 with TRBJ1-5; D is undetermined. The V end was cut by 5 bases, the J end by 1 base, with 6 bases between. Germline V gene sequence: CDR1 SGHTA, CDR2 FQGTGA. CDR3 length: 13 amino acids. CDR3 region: CASSLDSNQPQHF. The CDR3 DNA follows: TGTGCCAGCAGCCTGGACAGCAATCAGCCCCAGCATTTT.

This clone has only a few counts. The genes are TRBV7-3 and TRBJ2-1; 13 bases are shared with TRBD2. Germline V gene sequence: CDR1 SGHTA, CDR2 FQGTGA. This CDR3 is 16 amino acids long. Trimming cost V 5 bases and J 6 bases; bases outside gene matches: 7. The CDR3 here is CASSPPGTSGANEQFF. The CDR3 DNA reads TGTGCCAGCAGCCCTCCCGGGACTAGCGGGGCCAATGAGCAGTTCTTC.

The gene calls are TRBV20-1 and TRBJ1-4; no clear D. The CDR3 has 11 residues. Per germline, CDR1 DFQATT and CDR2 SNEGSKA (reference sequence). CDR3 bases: TGCAGCGGGATCGCTAATGAAAAACTGTTTTTT. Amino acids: CSGIANEKLFF.

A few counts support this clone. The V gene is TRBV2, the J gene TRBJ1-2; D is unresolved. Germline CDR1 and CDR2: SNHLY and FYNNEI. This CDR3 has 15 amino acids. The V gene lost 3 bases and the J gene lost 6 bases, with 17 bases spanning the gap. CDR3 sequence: CASSDLGGVFDGYTF. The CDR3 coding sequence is TGTGCCAGCAGTGATCTCGGCGGGGTATTTGATGGCTACACCTTC. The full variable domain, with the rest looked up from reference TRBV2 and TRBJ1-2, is EPEVTQTPSHQVTQMGQEVILRCVPISNHLYFYWYRQILGQKVEFLVSFYNNEISEKSEIFDDQFSVERPDGSNFTLKIRSTKLEDSAMYFCASSDLGGVFDGYTFGSGTRLTVV.

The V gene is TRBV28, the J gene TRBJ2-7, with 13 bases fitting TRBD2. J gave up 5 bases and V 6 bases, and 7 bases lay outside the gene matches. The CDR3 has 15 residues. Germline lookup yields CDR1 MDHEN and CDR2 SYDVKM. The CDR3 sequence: CASRMTSGRMNEQYF. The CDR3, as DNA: TGTGCCAGCAGGATGACTAGCGGGAGGATGAACGAGCAGTACTTC.

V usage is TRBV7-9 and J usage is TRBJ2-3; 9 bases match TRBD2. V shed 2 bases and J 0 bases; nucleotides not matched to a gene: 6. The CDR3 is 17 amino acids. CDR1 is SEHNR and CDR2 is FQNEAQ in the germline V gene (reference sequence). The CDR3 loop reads CASSLMVAGVSTDTQYF. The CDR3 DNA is TGTGCCAGCAGCTTAATGGTAGCGGGAGTAAGCACAGATACGCAGTATTTT.

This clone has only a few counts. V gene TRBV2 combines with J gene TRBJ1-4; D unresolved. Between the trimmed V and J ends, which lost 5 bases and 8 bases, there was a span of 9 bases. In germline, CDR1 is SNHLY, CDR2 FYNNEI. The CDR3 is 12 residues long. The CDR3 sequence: CASSLLGEKLFF. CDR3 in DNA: TGTGCCAGCAGTTTATTAGGGGAAAAACTGTTTTTT.

CDR3 DNA: TGTGCCAGCAGTTTTGAGAGAGGGGATGAGCAGTTCTTC. Its protein is CASSFERGDEQFF. The chain has TRBV27 and TRBJ2-1; D possibly matches TRBD1 or TRBD2 (5 bases each). CDR1 and CDR2 from the germline V gene are MNHEY and SMNVEV (reference sequence). CDR3 size: 13 residues. Trimming pared 3 bases from V and 8 bases from J, leaving 11 bases between.

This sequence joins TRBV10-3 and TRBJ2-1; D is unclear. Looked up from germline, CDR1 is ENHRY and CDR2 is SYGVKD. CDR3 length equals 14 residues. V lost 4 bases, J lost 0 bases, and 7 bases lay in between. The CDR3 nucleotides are TGTGCCATCAGTGCGAAGGGCTCCTACAATGAGCAGTTCTTC. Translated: CAISAKGSYNEQFF.

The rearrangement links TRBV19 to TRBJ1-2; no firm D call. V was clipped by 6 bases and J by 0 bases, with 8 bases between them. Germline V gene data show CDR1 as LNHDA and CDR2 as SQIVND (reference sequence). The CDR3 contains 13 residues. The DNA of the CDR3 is TGTGCCAGTAGAGTCGGGGCTAACTATGGCTACACCTTC. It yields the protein CASRVGANYGYTF.